This T cell receptor beta chain was sequenced during a study of Ad26.COV2.S vaccination and SARS-CoV-2 variants. The method was immunoSEQ multiplex PCR; TCRdb's version includes in-frame clones alone and lacks a portion of them. The sample lists 300,000 to 400,000 clones, roughly 84% occurring once. Treatment defined: about 20 received Ad26.COV2.S at low or high dose, single or two shots; roughly five received placebo; per-sample allocation not given. Day 63 after the first vaccine or placebo injection was the time point for sampling. V trimming: 4 bases; J trimming: 2 bases; junction bases outside the gene matches: 6. Germline values: CDR1 SGHVS, CDR2 FQNEAQ. The CDR3 length is 16 residues.

Sequenced material: peripheral blood, taken in a trial of Ad26.COV2.S vaccine versus placebo. The sequence came from a person aged 18-60 years who received the Ad26.COV2.S COVID-19 vaccine or a placebo. The chain joins TRBV7-8 to TRBJ2-5, with 11 bases identical to TRBD2. The CDR3 protein is CASSSRLAGLQETQYF. CDR3 in DNA: TGTGCCAGCAGCTCAAGACTAGCGGGGCTTCAAGAGACCCAGTACTTC.